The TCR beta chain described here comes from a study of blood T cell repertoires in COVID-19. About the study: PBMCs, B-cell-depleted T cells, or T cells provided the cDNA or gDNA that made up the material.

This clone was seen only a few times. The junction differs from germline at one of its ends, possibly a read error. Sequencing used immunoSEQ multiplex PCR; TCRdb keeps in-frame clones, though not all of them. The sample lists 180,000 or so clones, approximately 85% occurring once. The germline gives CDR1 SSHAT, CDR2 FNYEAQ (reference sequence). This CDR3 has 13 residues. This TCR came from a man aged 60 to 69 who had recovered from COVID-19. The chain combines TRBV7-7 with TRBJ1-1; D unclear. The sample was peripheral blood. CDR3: CASSLSEDTEAFF. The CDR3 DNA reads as TGTGCTAGCAGCTTATCGGAGGACACTGAAGCTTTCTTT.